This T cell receptor (beta chain) was recorded in a study of cytomegalovirus exposure and HLA in healthy donors. As for this clone: Its antigen remains unknown.

Germline CDR1 and CDR2: SGHKS and YYEKEE (reference sequence). The V end was cut by 0 bases, the J end by 0 bases, with 9 bases between. The CDR3 spans 15 residues. This PCR relied on a set of 60 Vbeta primers and 13 Jbeta primers. Repertoires were generated with immunoSEQ multiplex PCR, while TCRdb's copy carries only in-frame clones and drops some. Its listing shows 75,000 to 100,000 clones. Whole-study findings and limits: In an earlier analysis, productive rearrangement rates for most beta V segments clustered near 90% or 30%. Most TCR sequences were seen very rarely across donors, but some public TCRs occurred in many. Common viral pathogens (according to a later analysis) appeared linked to several of the most significant clusters. TRBV6-2, TRBV6-3 and some other V segments were excluded as indistinguishable.

The chain links TRBV5-5 to TRBJ1-1; D is ambiguous. The sequence was obtained from a woman between 55 and 75 years old in good health and CMV-seronegative. Material for sequencing was PBMCs. In DNA form, the CDR3 reads TGTGCCAGCAGCTTGGGACACCCCATGAACACTGAAGCTTTCTTT. This codes for CASSLGHPMNTEAFF. The full variable domain, in which reference TRBV5-5 and TRBJ1-1 provide the parts outside the CDR3, is DAGVTQSPTHLIKTRGQQVTLRCSPISGHKSVSWYQQVLGQGPQFIFQYYEKEERGRGNFPDRFSARQFPNYSSELNVNALLLGDSALYLCASSLGHPMNTEAFFGQGTRLTVV.